The clone carrying this T cell receptor (beta chain) was counted many times. Its antigen remains unknown. This sample is part of a study of T cells in Graves' hyperthyroidism and ophthalmopathy. General study results and limits: It was a median about 7.1 months before onset that the model predicted ophthalmopathy.

Amplification yielded TCR beta CDR3 regions, with RNA transcripts as the source. Using the HTBI primer set, a first-round RT-PCR was run on the TCR CDR3. TCRdb passed the multiplex PCR reads through MiXCR, listing each CDR3 protein once. The repertoire has 250,000 or so distinct CDR3 sequences, about 15% of them found once; the top ten carry 30% to 35%. The sample, blood from the first hyperthyroidism diagnosis, precedes any ophthalmopathy symptoms. The TCR originated in a woman between 45 and 65 years old with Graves' hyperthyroidism that later progressed to Graves' ophthalmopathy. Sequencing input: blood.

CDR3 sequence (DNA): TGTGCCAGCAGTTCCCCTGACAGAACCTACGAGCAGTACTTC. Amino acid sequence: CASSSPDRTYEQYF. The J gene is TRBJ2-7, the V gene TRBV28; D may be TRBD1 (5 bases). Between the trimmed V and J ends, which lost 4 bases and 2 bases, there was a span of 12 bases. This CDR3 comprises 14 residues. The germline V gene has CDR1 MDHEN and CDR2 SYDVKM.